These 6 T cell receptor beta chains came from one sample sequenced in a study of neoadjuvant anti-PD-1 for oral cavity cancer. Only in-frame clones appear in the TCRdb table, and some are missing; sequencing was by immunoSEQ multiplex PCR. The table lists around 13,000 clones, about three quarters of them singletons, with about 3% in the top ten. The time point is: after neoadjuvant nivolumab, at surgical resection. Sequencing was performed on PBMCs, taken after nivolumab (anti-PD-1) treatment. The receptors were sampled from a person aged 40-85 years with oral cavity squamous cell carcinoma.

Only a few counts were recorded for this clone. The genes are TRBV30 and TRBJ2-7, with TRBD2 matching 8 bases. The CDR3 covers 17 residues. The trim removed 0 bases at V and 6 bases at J, leaving 16 bases unmatched. CDR1 is GTSNPN and CDR2 is SVGIG in the germline V gene (reference sequence). The CDR3 DNA reads TGTGCCTGGAGTGTACCCGGGACTAGGATTCATTCGGCCGAGCAGTACTTC. It translates to CAWSVPGTRIHSAEQYF.

The chain couples TRBV30 to TRBJ1-3; D unclear. This CDR3 is 15 amino acids long. Germline CDR1 and CDR2: GTSNPN and SVGIG (reference sequence). Trimming left V 1 base short and J 3 bases short, with 13 bases between. The CDR3 nucleotides read TGTGCCTGGAGTGGAACAAGGGTGCGTGGAAACACCATATATTTT. It encodes CAWSGTRVRGNTIYF.

The gene calls are TRBV9 and TRBJ1-1, with TRBD1 identical over 7 bases. The trim removed 5 bases at V and 6 bases at J, leaving 16 bases unmatched. CDR1 SGDLS and CDR2 YYNGEE come from the germline V gene. The CDR3 loop spans 16 amino acids. The CDR3 DNA follows: TGTGCCAGCAGTAGAACAGGGGAAACTTTCGCATCTGAAGCTTTCTTT. Protein: CASSRTGETFASEAFF. Full variable domain (missing parts from reference TRBV9 and TRBJ1-1): DSGVTQTPKHLITATGQRVTLRCSPRSGDLSVYWYQQSLDQGLQFLIQYYNGEERAKGNILERFSAQQFPDLHSELNLSSLELGDSALYFCASSRTGETFASEAFFGQGTRLTVV.

The chain carries TRBV6-6 and TRBJ1-3, with 7 nucleotides matching TRBD1. The CDR3 runs 14 residues. With V trimmed by 6 bases and J by 4 bases, 6 bases remained unmatched. The germline CDR1 and CDR2 sequences are MNHNY and SVGAGI (reference sequence). CDR3 residues: CASRRGLEGNTIYF. CDR3 sequence (DNA): TGTGCCAGCAGAAGGGGGCTGGAAGGAAACACCATATATTTT.

This rearrangement joins TRBV28 to TRBJ2-3, with a tentative D call TRBD2 (6 bases). The CDR3 runs to 12 residues. Germline V lookup: CDR1 MDHEN, CDR2 SYDVKM. V was clipped by 4 bases and J by 13 bases, with 15 bases between them. The CDR3 sequence is CASSSRGRREYF. In nucleotides, the CDR3 is TGTGCCAGCAGTTCCCGGGGCCGGAGGGAGTATTTT.

The chain couples TRBV15 to TRBJ2-3; weak D call: TRBD1 (6 bases). The CDR3 is 17 amino acids. The germline V and J ends were trimmed by 0 bases and 5 bases, with 18 bases remaining between them. Germline CDR1 and CDR2: LNHNV and YYDKDF (reference sequence). The CDR3 protein is CATSRDLQGMARDTQYF. The CDR3 nucleotides read TGTGCCACCAGCAGAGATTTACAGGGAATGGCTAGAGATACGCAGTATTTT.